This section outlines one T cell receptor (beta chain) sequence together with its context. These data belong to a study of cytomegalovirus exposure and HLA in healthy donors. As for the study in general: Around 86 million unique TCRs, all from HLA-typed donors, were included in an early release of the data.

Researchers ran the PCR with 60 Vbeta and 13 Jbeta primers. Methods used by the authors: In a later analysis, the count reached tens of millions of unique TCR beta chains, with 8.5 million to 14 million shared. Sequencing was performed with immunoSEQ multiplex PCR; in TCRdb, only in-frame clones are kept and a portion is missing. V and J calls and clone size are copied from that table; D and trimming were computed from the DNA. The sample gives 170,000 or so clones, approximately 80% of which show up once; roughly 3% is in the top ten. Germline V gene sequence: CDR1 SGHVS, CDR2 FNYEAQ. The CDR3 covers 14 residues. With 1 base removed from V and 2 bases from J, the gap between germline ends came to 7 bases.

This chain links TRBV7-6 with TRBJ2-3, with D possibly being TRBD1 (5 bases). The sample was PBMCs. The clonotype comes from a woman aged 50 to 65 in good health and CMV-seropositive. The CDR3 reads CASSLVGVTDTQYF. CDR3 nucleotide sequence: TGTGCCAGCAGCTTAGTAGGGGTCACAGATACGCAGTATTTT.